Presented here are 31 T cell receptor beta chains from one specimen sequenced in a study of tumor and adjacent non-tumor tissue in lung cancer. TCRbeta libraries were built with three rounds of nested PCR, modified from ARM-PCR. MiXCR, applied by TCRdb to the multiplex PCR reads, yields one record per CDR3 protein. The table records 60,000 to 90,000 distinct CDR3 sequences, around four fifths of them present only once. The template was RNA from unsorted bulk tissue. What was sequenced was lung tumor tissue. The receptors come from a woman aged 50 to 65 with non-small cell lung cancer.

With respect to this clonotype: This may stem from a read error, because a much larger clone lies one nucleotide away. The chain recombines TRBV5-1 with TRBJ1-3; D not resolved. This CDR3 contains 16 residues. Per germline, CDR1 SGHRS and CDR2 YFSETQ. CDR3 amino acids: CARSLDPGLTGNTIYF. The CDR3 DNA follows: TGCGCCAGAAGCTTGGATCCCGGGCTAACTGGAAACACCATATATTTT.

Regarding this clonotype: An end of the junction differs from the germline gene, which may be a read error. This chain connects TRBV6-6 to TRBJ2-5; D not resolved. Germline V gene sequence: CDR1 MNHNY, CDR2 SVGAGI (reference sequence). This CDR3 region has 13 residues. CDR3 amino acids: CASSPTNGESQYF. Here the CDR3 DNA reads TGTGCCAGCAGCCCTACTAACGGTGAGAGCCAGTACTTC.

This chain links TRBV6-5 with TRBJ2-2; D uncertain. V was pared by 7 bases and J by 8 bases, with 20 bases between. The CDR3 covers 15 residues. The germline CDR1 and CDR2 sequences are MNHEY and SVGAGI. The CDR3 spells CASIRRYNPPGELFF. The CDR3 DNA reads TGTGCCAGCATCCGTCGATACAACCCCCCGGGGGAGCTGTTTTTT.

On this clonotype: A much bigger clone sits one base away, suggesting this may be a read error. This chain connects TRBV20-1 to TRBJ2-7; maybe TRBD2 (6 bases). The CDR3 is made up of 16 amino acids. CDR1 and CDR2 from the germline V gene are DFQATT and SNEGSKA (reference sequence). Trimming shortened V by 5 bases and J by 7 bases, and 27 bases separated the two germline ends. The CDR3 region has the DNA TGCAGTGCTCGGGACTCACGGGTCCCAGTACTTAGGGAGCAGTACTTC. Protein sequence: CSARDSRVPVLREQYF.

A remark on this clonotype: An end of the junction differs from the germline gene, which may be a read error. The CDR3 sequence is CASNYSFDSNQPQYF. Written as DNA, the CDR3 is TGTGCCAGCAATTACTCGTTTGACAGCAATCAGCCCCAGTATTTT. The chain links TRBV6-6 to TRBJ1-5; D is perhaps TRBD1 (5 bases). The assigned J gene may be wrong: the sequence end matches TRBJ2-3 better. The V gene's germline CDR1 is MNHNY and CDR2 SVGAGI (reference sequence). The CDR3 sequence is 15 residues long.

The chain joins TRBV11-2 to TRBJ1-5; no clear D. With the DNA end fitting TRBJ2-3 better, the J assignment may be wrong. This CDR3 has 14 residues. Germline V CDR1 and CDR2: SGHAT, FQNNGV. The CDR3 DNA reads TGTGCCAGCATTACCGAACGACGAAATCAGCCCCAGTATTTT. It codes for CASITERRNQPQYF.

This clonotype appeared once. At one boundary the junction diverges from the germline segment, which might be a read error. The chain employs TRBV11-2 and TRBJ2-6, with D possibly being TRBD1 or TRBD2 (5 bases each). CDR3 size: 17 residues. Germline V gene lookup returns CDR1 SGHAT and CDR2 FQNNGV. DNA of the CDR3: TGTGCCAGCAGCTTCGATGGGGGAACCTTCGGGGCCAACATCCTGACTTTC. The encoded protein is CASSFDGGTFGANILTF.

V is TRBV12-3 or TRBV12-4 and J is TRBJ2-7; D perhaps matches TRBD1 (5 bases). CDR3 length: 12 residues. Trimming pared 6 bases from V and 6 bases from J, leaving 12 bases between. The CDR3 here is CASRTRGSEQYF. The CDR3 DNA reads TGTGCCAGCAGGACAAGGGGCAGCGAGCAGTACTTC.

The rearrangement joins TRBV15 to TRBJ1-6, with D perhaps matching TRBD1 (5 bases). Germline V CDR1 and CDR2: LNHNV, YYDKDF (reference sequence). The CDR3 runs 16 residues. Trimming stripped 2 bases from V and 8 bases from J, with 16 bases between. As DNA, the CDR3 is TGTGCCACCAGCAGAAGATTAGAGACAGATCATTCACCCCTCCACTTT. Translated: CATSRRLETDHSPLHF.

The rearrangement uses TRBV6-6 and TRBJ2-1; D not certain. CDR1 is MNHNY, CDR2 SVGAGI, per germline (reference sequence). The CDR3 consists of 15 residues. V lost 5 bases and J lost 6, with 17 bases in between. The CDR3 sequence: CASSPGAEVGNEQFF. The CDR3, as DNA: TGTGCCAGCAGTCCCGGCGCGGAAGTGGGCAATGAGCAGTTCTTC.

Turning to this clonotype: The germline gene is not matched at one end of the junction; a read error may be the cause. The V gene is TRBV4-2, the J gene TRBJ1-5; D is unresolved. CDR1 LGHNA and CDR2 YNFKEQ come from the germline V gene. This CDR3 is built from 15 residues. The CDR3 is CASSRVQDGNQSQHF. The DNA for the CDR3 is TGTGCCAGCAGCCGAGTCCAGGACGGCAATCAGTCCCAGCATTTT.

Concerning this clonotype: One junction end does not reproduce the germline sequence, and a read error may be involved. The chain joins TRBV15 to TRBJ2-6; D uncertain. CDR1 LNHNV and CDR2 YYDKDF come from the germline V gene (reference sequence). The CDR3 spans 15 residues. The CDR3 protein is CVTSRVASGANVLTF. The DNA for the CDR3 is TGTGTCACCAGCAGAGTGGCCTCTGGGGCCAACGTCCTGACTTTC.

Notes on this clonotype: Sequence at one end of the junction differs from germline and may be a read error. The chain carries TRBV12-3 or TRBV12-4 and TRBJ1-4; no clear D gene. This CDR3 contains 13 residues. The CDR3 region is CASSFSGNEKLIF. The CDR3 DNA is TGTGCCAGCAGTTTTTCTGGCAATGAAAAACTGATTTTT.

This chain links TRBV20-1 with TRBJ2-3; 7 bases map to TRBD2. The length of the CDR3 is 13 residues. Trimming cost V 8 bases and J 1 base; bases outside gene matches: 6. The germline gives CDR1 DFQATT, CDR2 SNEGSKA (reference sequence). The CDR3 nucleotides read TGCAGTACTATTACTAGCGGCACAGATACGCAGTATTTT. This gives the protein CSTITSGTDTQYF.

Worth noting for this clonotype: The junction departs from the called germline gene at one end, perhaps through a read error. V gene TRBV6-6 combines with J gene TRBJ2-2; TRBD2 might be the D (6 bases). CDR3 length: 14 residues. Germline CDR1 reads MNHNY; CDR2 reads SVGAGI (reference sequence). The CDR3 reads CASSKDTNTGEVFF. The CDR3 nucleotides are TGTGCCAGCAGTAAGGACACTAACACCGGGGAGGTGTTTTTT.

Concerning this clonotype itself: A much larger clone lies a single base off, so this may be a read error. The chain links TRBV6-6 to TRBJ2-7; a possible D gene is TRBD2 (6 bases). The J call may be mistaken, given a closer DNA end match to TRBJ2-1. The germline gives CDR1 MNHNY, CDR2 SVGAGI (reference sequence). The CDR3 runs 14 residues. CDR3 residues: CASNVGLPSYEQFF. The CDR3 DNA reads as TGTGCCAGCAATGTGGGACTCCCCTCCTACGAGCAGTTCTTC.

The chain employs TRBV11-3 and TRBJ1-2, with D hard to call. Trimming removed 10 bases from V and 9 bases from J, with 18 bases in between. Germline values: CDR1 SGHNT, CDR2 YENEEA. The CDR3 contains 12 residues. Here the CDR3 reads CAIKTGYCSYTF. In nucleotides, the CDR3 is TGTGCCATCAAGACGGGTTACTGTAGCTACACCTTC.

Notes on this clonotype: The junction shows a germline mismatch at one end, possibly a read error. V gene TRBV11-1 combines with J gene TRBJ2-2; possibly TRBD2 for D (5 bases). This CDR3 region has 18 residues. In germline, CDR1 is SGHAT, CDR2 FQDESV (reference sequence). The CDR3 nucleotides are TGTGACAGCAGCTTCGGAGCGTGGACTCAGTTGAACACCGGGGAGCTGTTCTTT. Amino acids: CDSSFGAWTQLNTGELFF. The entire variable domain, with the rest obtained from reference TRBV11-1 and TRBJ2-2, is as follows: EAEVAQSPRYKITEKSQAVAFWCDPISGHATLYWYRQILGQGPELLVQFQDESVVDDSQLPKDRFSAERLKGVDSTLKIQPAELGDSAMYLCDSSFGAWTQLNTGELFFGEGSRLTVL.

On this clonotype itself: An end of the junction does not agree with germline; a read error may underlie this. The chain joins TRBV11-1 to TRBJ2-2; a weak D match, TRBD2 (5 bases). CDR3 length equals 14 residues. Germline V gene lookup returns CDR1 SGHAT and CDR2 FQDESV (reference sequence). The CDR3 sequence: CASGWRMGVGELFF. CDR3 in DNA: TGTGCCAGCGGTTGGAGAATGGGAGTTGGGGAGCTATTTTTT.

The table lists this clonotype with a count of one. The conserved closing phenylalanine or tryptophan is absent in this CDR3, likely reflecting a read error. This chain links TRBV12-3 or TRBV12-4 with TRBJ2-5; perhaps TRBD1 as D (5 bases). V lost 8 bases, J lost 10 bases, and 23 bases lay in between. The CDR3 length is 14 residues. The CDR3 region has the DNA TGTGCCAGCGGGCACTCTGAAGGGGCGCAGAGCCAGTACTTA. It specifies CASGHSEGAQSQYL.

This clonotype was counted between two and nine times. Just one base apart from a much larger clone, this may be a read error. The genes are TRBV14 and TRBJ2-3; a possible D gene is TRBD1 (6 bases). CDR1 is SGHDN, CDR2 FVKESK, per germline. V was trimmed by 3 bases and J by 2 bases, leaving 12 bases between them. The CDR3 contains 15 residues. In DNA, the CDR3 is TGTGCCAGCAGCCAGTCGGGACACAACACAGATACGCAGTATTTT. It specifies CASSQSGHNTDTQYF.

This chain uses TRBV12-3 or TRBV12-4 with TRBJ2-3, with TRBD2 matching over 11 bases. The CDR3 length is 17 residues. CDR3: CVSSPATSGMRADTQYF. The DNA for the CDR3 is TGTGTTAGCAGTCCGGCGACTAGCGGGATGAGAGCAGATACGCAGTATTTT.

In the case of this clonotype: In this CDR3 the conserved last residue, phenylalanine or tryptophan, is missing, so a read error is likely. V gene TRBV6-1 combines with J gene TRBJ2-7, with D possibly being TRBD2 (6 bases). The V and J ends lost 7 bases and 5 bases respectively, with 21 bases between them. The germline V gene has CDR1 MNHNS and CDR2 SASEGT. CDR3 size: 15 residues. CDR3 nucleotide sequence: TGTGCCAGCAATGCCGGGACTCCCTCTCGGAACGAGCAGTACTCC. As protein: CASNAGTPSRNEQYS.

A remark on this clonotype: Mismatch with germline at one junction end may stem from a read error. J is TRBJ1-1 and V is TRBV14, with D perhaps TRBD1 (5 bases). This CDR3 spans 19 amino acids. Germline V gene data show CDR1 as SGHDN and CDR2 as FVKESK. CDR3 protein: CASNQDPTVPRKRNTEAFF. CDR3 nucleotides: TGTGCCAGCAACCAAGACCCGACAGTCCCAAGGAAACGGAACACTGAAGCTTTCTTT.

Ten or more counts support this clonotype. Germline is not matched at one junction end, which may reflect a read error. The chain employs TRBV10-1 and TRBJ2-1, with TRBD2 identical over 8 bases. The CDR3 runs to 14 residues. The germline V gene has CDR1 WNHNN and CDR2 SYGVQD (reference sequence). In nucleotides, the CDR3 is TGCGCCAGCAATTCGGGAGGGTTCCTAAATGAGCAGTTATTC. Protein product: CASNSGGFLNEQLF.

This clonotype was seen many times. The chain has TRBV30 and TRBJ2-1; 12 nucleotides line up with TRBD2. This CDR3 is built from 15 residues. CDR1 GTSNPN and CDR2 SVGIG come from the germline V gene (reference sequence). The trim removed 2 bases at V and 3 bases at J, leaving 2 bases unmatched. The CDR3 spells CAWSPSGRDYNEQFF. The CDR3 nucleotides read TGTGCCTGGAGTCCTAGCGGGAGGGACTACAATGAGCAGTTCTTC.

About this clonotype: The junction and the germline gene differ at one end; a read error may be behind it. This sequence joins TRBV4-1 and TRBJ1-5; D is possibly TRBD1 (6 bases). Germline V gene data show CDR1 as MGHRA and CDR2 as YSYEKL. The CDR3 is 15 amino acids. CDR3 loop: CASSQGNRGNQPQHF. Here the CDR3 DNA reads TGTGCCAGCAGCCAAGGGAACAGGGGCAATCAGCCCCAGCATTTT.

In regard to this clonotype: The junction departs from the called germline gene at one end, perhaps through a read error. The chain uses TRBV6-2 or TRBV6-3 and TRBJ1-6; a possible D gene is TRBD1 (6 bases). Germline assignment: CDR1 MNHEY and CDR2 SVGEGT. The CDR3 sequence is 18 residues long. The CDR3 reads CGSSYAGQFGIDNSPLQF. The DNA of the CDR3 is TGTGGCAGCAGTTACGCCGGACAGTTTGGGATCGATAATTCACCCCTCCAATTT.

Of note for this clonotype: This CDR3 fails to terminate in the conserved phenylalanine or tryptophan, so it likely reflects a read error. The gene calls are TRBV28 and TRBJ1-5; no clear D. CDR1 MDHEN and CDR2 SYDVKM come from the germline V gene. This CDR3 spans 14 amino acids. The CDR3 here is CASSPGPDNQPQHS. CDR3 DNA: TGTGCCAGCAGCCCTGGACCAGACAATCAACCCCAGCATTCT.

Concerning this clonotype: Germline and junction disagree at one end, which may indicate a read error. The CDR3 DNA reads TGTGTCAGCAGTGGGCAGGGCGCTAGCTCCTACGACCAGTACTTC. This codes for CVSSGQGASSYDQYF. The rearrangement links TRBV25-1 to TRBJ2-7, with D possibly called TRBD1 or TRBD2 (5 bases each). Per the germline V gene, CDR1 is MGHDK and CDR2 is SYGVNS. The CDR3 loop spans 15 amino acids.

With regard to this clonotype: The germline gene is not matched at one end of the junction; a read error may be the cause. CDR3 in DNA: TGTTCCAGCAGTTCGACCTTAACTAATGAAAAACTTTTTTTT. As protein: CSSSSTLTNEKLFF. The chain has TRBV6-6 and TRBJ1-4; D is undetermined. The CDR3 consists of 14 residues. Germline CDR1 and CDR2: MNHNY and SVGAGI (reference sequence).